The entry below describes one TCR beta chain. The sample belongs to a study of blood T cell repertoires in COVID-19. Study context: Samples came from the United States, Italy and Spain, spanning acute and convalescent COVID-19.

As handled by the study authors: How many nucleated cells were present was estimated from reference gene primer amplification. Here immunoSEQ multiplex PCR was the method, and the copy in TCRdb shows in-frame clones only, minus some. V and J calls plus clone size are reproduced from that table; the DNA served to infer D and trimming. Found here are approximately 670,000 clones, about 90% of them singletons; the top ten hold around 0.3%. This CDR3 comprises 13 residues. The J segment lost 7 bases and the V segment lost 6 bases, leaving 5 bases of the junction unmatched. Germline-derived CDR1 and CDR2 are MNHEY and SVGAGI.

This TCR was sampled from a woman under 30 with acute or convalescent COVID-19. The rearrangement joins TRBV6-5 to TRBJ2-1; 8 bases map to TRBD1. Material: peripheral blood. CDR3 protein: CASRQGASNEQFF. The CDR3 bases are TGTGCCAGCAGGCAGGGGGCCAGTAATGAGCAGTTCTTC.